Listed below are T cell receptor beta chains from one sample, sequenced in a study of long-term antiretroviral therapy in people with HIV. This table comes from immunoSEQ multiplex PCR, and its TCRdb copy is limited to in-frame clones, with some not included. Here the sample spans approximately 12,000 clones, more than 80% being singletons. The material sequenced was unsorted PBMCs, taken 3.4 years after starting antiretroviral therapy. The receptors were gathered from a man in his forties or fifties with HIV. Both conserved end residues are part of each CDR3. Expanded clones get a size class; other rows say once, few or many, or leave the size out.

V	size	J	CDR3
TRBV2	few	TRBJ1-5	CASRDGSRNQPQHF
TRBV5-1	few	TRBJ1-5	CASSLEGTPNDPQHF
TRBV5-6	NA	TRBJ2-2	CASSFFETGVPGELFF
TRBV5-6	NA	TRBJ2-7	CASSSMSGRAYEQYF
TRBV7-2	NA	TRBJ2-7	CASSLEWRTSVPYEQYF
TRBV2	NA	TRBJ2-5	CANNPWGTSGSEETQYF
TRBV25-1	NA	TRBJ1-4	CASTMTGINEKLFF
TRBV13	NA	TRBJ2-3	CASSLRADTQYF
TRBV10-2	once	TRBJ2-7	CASRLAGTSDYEQYF
TRBV6-1	NA	TRBJ2-1	CASSELGTSGTYNEQFF
TRBV28	NA	TRBJ1-5	CASRFPGQAGQPQHF
TRBV10-3	NA	TRBJ2-1	CAISASGDSYNEQFF
TRBV11-1	NA	TRBJ2-1	CASSLTGGHITSDNEQFF
TRBV13	NA	TRBJ2-4	CASSPGTSGGENIQYF
TRBV5-1	NA	TRBJ1-1	CASSLGQGFGAFF
TRBV11-2	NA	TRBJ2-7	CASSFPSAPGQGNYEQYF
TRBV5-5	NA	TRBJ2-7	CASSPGWDRGSYEQYF
TRBV29-1	NA	TRBJ2-1	CSVDSSGAYNEQFF
TRBV10-2	once	TRBJ2-1	CASSGYTAGGPDEQFF
TRBV6-4	NA	TRBJ2-3	CASSDGGRASDTQYF
TRBV7-3	NA	TRBJ2-3	CASSIRGTSGTDTQYF
TRBV19	NA	TRBJ2-7	CASSFGGRRSYEQYF
TRBV19	NA	TRBJ2-7	CARSLDRGKSYEQYF
TRBV7-9	NA	TRBJ2-3	CASNVWAGVVGTDTQYF
TRBV27	NA	TRBJ2-7	CASSSAVGPAEQYF
TRBV11-3	NA	TRBJ2-1	CASSLGSGSSYNEQFF
TRBV5-1	NA	TRBJ1-4	CASSLELAEKLFF
TRBV28	NA	TRBJ2-5	CASSLSPSRGQETQYF
TRBV7-6	once	TRBJ2-7	CASSLGQGMSYEQYF
TRBV5-1	few	TRBJ2-7	CASSPDGGVGEQYF
TRBV10-3	NA	TRBJ2-1	CAIGKNRDTLGLAGGPSEQFF
TRBV6-6	NA	TRBJ1-5	CASSWGGQGSQPQHF
TRBV6-5	NA	TRBJ1-1	CASSYTLELGTEAFF
TRBV7-2	NA	TRBJ2-7	CASSLRSGRSSYEQYF
TRBV19	NA	TRBJ2-1	CASSMRGDNEQFF
TRBV23-1	NA	TRBJ2-1	CASRRDSTYNEQFF
TRBV11-2	NA	TRBJ2-1	CASSLGLGGSYNEQFF
TRBV11-2	NA	TRBJ2-2	CASSSQVDLNTGELFF
TRBV7-6	NA	TRBJ1-5	CASSAGRNQPQHF
TRBV6-5	NA	TRBJ1-5	CASSVGVGQPQHF
TRBV14	NA	TRBJ2-5	CASRPGLARETQYF
TRBV10-3	NA	TRBJ1-5	CAISRTGQNQPQHF
TRBV10-3	NA	TRBJ2-1	CAISESVGESYNEQFF
TRBV9	once	TRBJ2-1	CASSGSWRGSYNEQFF
TRBV9	NA	TRBJ1-4	CASSVMVTNEKLFF
TRBV7-9	NA	TRBJ2-1	CASSLRGAHEQFF
TRBV13	NA	TRBJ1-1	CASSLDTPTEAFF